The text below deals with one T cell receptor (beta chain). Sequencing used immunoSEQ multiplex PCR; TCRdb keeps in-frame clones, though not all of them. The sample holds 180,000 or so clones, 80% to 90% seen once. This specimen belongs to a study of blood T cell repertoires in COVID-19. Turning to the study itself: T cells, B-cell-depleted T cells, or PBMCs provided the cDNA or gDNA that served as material.

Sequencing was performed on peripheral blood. This TCR was recovered from a human donor with active or convalescent COVID-19. The donor label of this sample is uncertain.

The CDR3 DNA reads TGTGCCTGGAACACCGGGACAGAGGCTGGAAACACCATATATTTT. Translating gives CAWNTGTEAGNTIYF. This chain uses TRBV30 with TRBJ1-3, with TRBD1 matching over 7 bases. This CDR3 is 15 amino acids long. The germline V gene has CDR1 GTSNPN and CDR2 SVGIG (reference sequence). Trimming cost V 4 bases and J 2 bases; bases outside gene matches: 8.